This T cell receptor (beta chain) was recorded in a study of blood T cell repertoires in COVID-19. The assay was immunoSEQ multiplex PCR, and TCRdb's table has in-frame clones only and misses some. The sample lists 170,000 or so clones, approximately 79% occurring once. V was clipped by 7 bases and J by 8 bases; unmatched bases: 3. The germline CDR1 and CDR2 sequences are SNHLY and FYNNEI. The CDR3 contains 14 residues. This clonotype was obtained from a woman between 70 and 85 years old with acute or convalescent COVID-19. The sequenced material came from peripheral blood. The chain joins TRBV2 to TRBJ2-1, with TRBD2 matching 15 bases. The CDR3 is CASKGLAGGDEQFF. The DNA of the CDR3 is TGTGCCAGCAAAGGACTAGCGGGAGGGGATGAGCAGTTCTTC.